The next 5 T cell receptor beta chains were all read from a single sample in a study of Ad26.COV2.S vaccination and SARS-CoV-2 variants. Regarding treatment: 15 to 20 received Ad26.COV2.S at low or high dose, single or two shots; several received placebo; per-sample allocation not given. Day 63 following the first vaccine or placebo injection was when the samples were taken. Clones were read by immunoSEQ multiplex PCR, and TCRdb kept only the in-frame ones, dropping some. Of 320,000 or so clones listed, under 90% are singletons. The sample in question was peripheral blood, obtained in a trial of Ad26.COV2.S vaccine versus placebo. The receptors were gathered from a person aged 18 to 65 who received the Ad26.COV2.S COVID-19 vaccine or a placebo.

The chain uses TRBV4-3 and TRBJ2-7, with no clear D. CDR1 and CDR2 from the germline V gene are LGHNA and YSLEER. Trimming took off 0 bases at V and 12 bases at J, with 18 bases between the two ends. There are 14 residues in the CDR3. CDR3 protein: CASSQDLNSLASYF. Here the CDR3 DNA reads TGCGCCAGCAGCCAAGATTTGAACAGCCTCGCTTCGTACTTC.

The CDR3 is CASSQDPPVGETQYF. The CDR3 bases are TGTGCCAGCAGCCAAGATCCCCCCGTGGGGGAGACCCAGTACTTC. This sequence joins TRBV3-1 (or the pseudogene TRBV3-2) and TRBJ2-5; D gene uncertain. V dropped 0 bases and J dropped 5 bases, with 13 bases sitting between them. This CDR3 contains 15 residues. CDR1 LGHDT and CDR2 YNNKEL come from the germline V gene (reference sequence).

The rearrangement joins TRBV5-4 to TRBJ2-5; D not certain. Germline CDR1 SGHNT, CDR2 YYREEE (reference sequence). V lost 3 bases to trimming and J lost 3 bases, with 9 bases between them. The CDR3 totals 13 residues. This CDR3 reads CASSSTLKETQYF. The CDR3 nucleotides read TGTGCCAGCAGCTCAACACTAAAAGAGACCCAGTACTTC.

The chain uses TRBV21-1 and TRBJ1-1; no check of the table's D call, TRBD1, against the DNA was made. TRBV21-1 is a pseudogene segment. The CDR3 extends over 18 amino acids. The CDR3 region has the DNA TGTGCCAGCAGCAAATGCCGCGGGACAGGGGGCGCGGGGACTGAAGCTTTCTTT. Its translation: CASSKCRGTGGAGTEAFF.

The chain employs TRBV15 and TRBJ2-1, with D perhaps assigned TRBD1 or TRBD2 (5 bases each). Germline CDR1 reads LNHNV; CDR2 reads YYDKDF (reference sequence). This CDR3 contains 15 residues. Trimming removed 8 bases at V and 0 bases at J, with 14 bases between. Here the CDR3 DNA reads TGTGCCACCTATAACCCCGGGACCTCCTACAATGAGCAGTTCTTC. Protein: CATYNPGTSYNEQFF.